Below are 20 T cell receptor beta chains sequenced from a single sample in a study of T cell responses to AZD1222 COVID-19 vaccine. Libraries were prepared by immunoSEQ multiplex PCR; TCRdb keeps only in-frame clonotypes and omits some of them. The sample lists 100,000 to 150,000 clones, less than 90% seen once, with 4.4% in the top ten. Here the sequenced sample was peripheral blood, taken on day 0 of AZD1222 vaccination. All receptors come from an adult in good health.

The chain couples TRBV7-3 to TRBJ2-5; tentatively, D is TRBD1 or TRBD2 (6 bases each). Trimming left V 4 bases short and J 5 bases short, with 17 bases between. Germline V gives CDR1 SGHTA, CDR2 FQGTGA. The CDR3 contains 15 residues. The CDR3 sequence is CASSSQGGRGETQYF. In nucleotides, the CDR3 is TGTGCCAGCAGCTCCCAGGGAGGCAGGGGCGAGACCCAGTACTTC.

The chain joins TRBV5-1 to TRBJ2-7, with unresolved D. This CDR3 has 15 amino acids. V lost 4 bases, J lost 5 bases, and 19 bases lay in between. The germline V gene has CDR1 SGHRS and CDR2 YFSETQ. DNA of the CDR3: TGCGCCAGCAGCCCACCTAGTGCCGCTTCGGACGAGCAGTACTTC. It is translated as CASSPPSAASDEQYF.

The table lists this clone with many counts. V gene TRBV9 combines with J gene TRBJ2-7, with 10 bases identical to TRBD1. The CDR3 covers 15 residues. In germline, CDR1 is SGDLS, CDR2 YYNGEE. V gave up 5 bases and J gave up 2 bases; unmatched junction bases: 7. The CDR3 DNA is TGTGCCAGCAGTACCGGGACAGGGGAAACCTACGAGCAGTACTTC. Translating it yields CASSTGTGETYEQYF.

The chain is built from TRBV19 and TRBJ1-5, with 10 bases aligning to TRBD1. The CDR3 is 13 residues long. Trimming cost V 6 bases and J 6 bases; bases outside gene matches: 2. Per germline, CDR1 LNHDA and CDR2 SQIVND (reference sequence). CDR3 in DNA: TGTGCCAGTAGGGGACAGGGGCGTCAGCCCCAGCATTTT. Encoded protein: CASRGQGRQPQHF.

J is TRBJ2-7 and V is TRBV28, with TRBD1 matching 8 bases. V lost 5 bases and J lost 0; bases outside the gene matches: 6. Germline CDR1 reads MDHEN; CDR2 reads SYDVKM. The CDR3 is made up of 15 amino acids. DNA of the CDR3: TGTGCCAGCAGTCCAACGGACAGGGTCTCCTACGAGCAGTACTTC. It specifies CASSPTDRVSYEQYF.

V gene TRBV19 combines with J gene TRBJ1-6; D is undetermined. Germline CDR1 is LNHDA and CDR2 is SQIVND (reference sequence). This CDR3 contains 15 residues. The ends were cut back, 2 bases at V and 0 bases at J, with 5 bases in the middle. CDR3 in amino acids: CASSIRDSYNSPLHF. Written as DNA, the CDR3 is TGTGCCAGTAGTATACGAGACTCCTATAATTCACCCCTCCACTTT.

The CDR3 region has the DNA TGTGCCACCATAGAAAGCAATCAGCCCCAGCATTTT. It specifies CATIESNQPQHF. This chain connects TRBV6-5 to TRBJ1-5; D not certain. V lost 10 bases to trimming and J lost 1 base, with 8 bases between them. CDR3 length: 12 residues. The germline gives CDR1 MNHEY, CDR2 SVGAGI.

V is TRBV7-2 and J is TRBJ2-3; D possibly corresponds to TRBD2 (5 bases). CDR3 length: 14 residues. Per germline, CDR1 SGHTA and CDR2 FQGNSA. V was shortened by 1 base and J by 1 base, with 6 bases between the two germline ends. CDR3 protein: CASSLGLRTDTQYF. CDR3 nucleotides: TGTGCCAGCAGCTTAGGACTACGCACAGATACGCAGTATTTT.

This sequence joins TRBV6-5 and TRBJ1-1; weak D call: TRBD1 (5 bases). Germline assignment: CDR1 MNHEY and CDR2 SVGAGI. The CDR3 runs 16 residues. With 3 bases removed from V and 0 bases from J, the gap between germline ends came to 14 bases. CDR3 in amino acids: CASSYPWGELNTEAFF. CDR3 DNA: TGTGCCAGCAGTTATCCCTGGGGGGAATTGAACACTGAAGCTTTCTTT.

This clone was detected only once. This CDR3 reads CASSTRPGGRGPTDTQYF. DNA of the CDR3: TGTGCCAGCAGTACACGCCCGGGGGGCAGGGGACCCACAGATACGCAGTATTTT. The V and J genes are TRBV2 and TRBJ2-3; maybe TRBD2 (7 bases). V gave up 5 bases and J gave up 2 bases, with 23 bases separating them. The CDR3 extends over 18 amino acids. In germline, CDR1 is SNHLY, CDR2 FYNNEI.

The chain joins TRBV15 to TRBJ2-3; D perhaps matches TRBD1 (6 bases). CDR1 is LNHNV and CDR2 is YYDKDF in the germline V gene (reference sequence). This CDR3 region has 16 residues. Trimming stripped 5 bases from V and 1 base from J, with 16 bases between. In DNA form, the CDR3 reads TGTGCCACCAGCCTGGGAACAGGGCGAGGCACAGATACGCAGTATTTT. Translated: CATSLGTGRGTDTQYF.

J is TRBJ2-1 and V is TRBV24-1; 8 bases agree with TRBD1. Germline V gene lookup returns CDR1 KGHDR and CDR2 SFDVKD. The CDR3 runs 18 residues. J was trimmed by 4 bases and V by 3 bases; bases with no gene match: 13. CDR3 DNA: TGTGCCACCAGTGATCAGGACAGGGCCCAGGGAGGATACAATGAGCAGTTCTTC. Translated, it gives CATSDQDRAQGGYNEQFF.

The rearrangement uses TRBV6-5 and TRBJ1-1; TRBD1 is a possible D gene (6 bases). The ends were cut back, 2 bases at V and 3 bases at J, with 13 bases in the middle. In germline, CDR1 is MNHEY, CDR2 SVGAGI. CDR3 length: 15 residues. The CDR3 spells CASSYMGAGDTEAFF. The CDR3 DNA sequence: TGTGCCAGCAGTTACATGGGGGCCGGCGACACTGAAGCTTTCTTT.

This chain uses TRBV6-5 with TRBJ1-6, with 7 bases lining up with TRBD1. V trimming: 4 bases; J trimming: 5 bases; junction bases outside the gene matches: 2. This CDR3 is 14 amino acids long. Germline CDR1 reads MNHEY; CDR2 reads SVGAGI. DNA of the CDR3: TGTGCCAGCAGTTGGGACAGTAATAATTCACCCCTCCACTTT. This encodes CASSWDSNNSPLHF.

The chain has TRBV6-5 and TRBJ2-7; TRBD1 aligns across 9 bases. The V gene end was trimmed by 0 bases and the J gene end by 3 bases; junction bases not matched to a gene: 6. Germline loops: CDR1 MNHEY, CDR2 SVGAGI. The CDR3 runs 16 residues. The DNA of the CDR3 is TGTGCCAGCAGTTACTCGAGTATGGGACAGGGCTACGAGCAGTACTTC. It is translated as CASSYSSMGQGYEQYF.

The rearrangement uses TRBV7-8 and TRBJ1-5; TRBD1 is a possible D gene (6 bases). The V and J ends lost 2 bases and 4 bases respectively, with 15 bases between them. Per germline, CDR1 SGHVS and CDR2 FQNEAQ. The CDR3 spans 16 residues. Written as DNA, the CDR3 is TGTGCCAGCAGCTTAAAGAGGGGGGCTGGGAATCAGCCCCAGCATTTT. This codes for CASSLKRGAGNQPQHF.

The rearrangement joins TRBV5-8 to TRBJ2-7; D is ambiguous. The germline V gene encodes CDR1 SGHTS and CDR2 YDEGEE. This CDR3 is built from 12 residues. Between the trimmed V and J ends, which lost 8 bases and 6 bases, there was a span of 15 bases. The CDR3 region is CASCKLRSEQYF. CDR3 bases: TGTGCCAGTTGCAAGTTGAGATCCGAGCAGTACTTC.

The V gene is TRBV6-2 or TRBV6-3, the J gene TRBJ2-7; D uncertain. The CDR3 extends over 14 amino acids. The V gene's germline CDR1 is MNHEY and CDR2 SVGEGT. Trimming shortened V by 2 bases and J by 2 bases, and 10 bases separated the two germline ends. In DNA, the CDR3 is TGTGCCAGCAGTTACGCAGGAGCCACCTACGAGCAGTACTTC. It specifies CASSYAGATYEQYF.

The chain recombines TRBV4-2 with TRBJ2-2; D uncertain. Trimming left V 2 bases short and J 6 bases short, with 13 bases between. CDR1 is LGHNA and CDR2 is YNFKEQ in the germline V gene. The CDR3 totals 15 residues. The DNA of the CDR3 is TGTGCCAGCAGCCAAATCGGAGCAGCGCCCGGGGAGCTGTTTTTT. Amino acid sequence: CASSQIGAAPGELFF.

This chain connects TRBV18 to TRBJ1-1; D ambiguous. Germline values: CDR1 KGHSH, CDR2 LQKENI. The CDR3 runs to 13 residues. V gave up 0 bases and J gave up 1 base, with 3 bases separating them. CDR3 loop: CASSPPENTEAFF. In DNA form, the CDR3 reads TGTGCCAGCTCACCACCAGAGAACACTGAAGCTTTCTTT.